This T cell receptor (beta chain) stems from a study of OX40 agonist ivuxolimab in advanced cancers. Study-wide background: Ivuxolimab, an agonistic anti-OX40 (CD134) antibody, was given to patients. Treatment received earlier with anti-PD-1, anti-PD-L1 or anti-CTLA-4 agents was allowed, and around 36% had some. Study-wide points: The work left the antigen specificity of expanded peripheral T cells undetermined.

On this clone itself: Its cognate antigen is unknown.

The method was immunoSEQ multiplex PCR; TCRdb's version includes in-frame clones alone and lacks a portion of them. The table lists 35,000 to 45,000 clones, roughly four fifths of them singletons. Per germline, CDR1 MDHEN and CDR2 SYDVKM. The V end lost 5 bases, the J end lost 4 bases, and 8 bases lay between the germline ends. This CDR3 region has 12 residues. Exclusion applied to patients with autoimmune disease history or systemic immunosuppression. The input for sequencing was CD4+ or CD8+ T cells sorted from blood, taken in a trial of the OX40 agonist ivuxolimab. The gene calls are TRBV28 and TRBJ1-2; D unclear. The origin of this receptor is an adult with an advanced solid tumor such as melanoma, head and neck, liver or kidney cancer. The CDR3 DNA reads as TGTGCCAGCAGTAGGTTGGGCTATGGCTACACCTTC. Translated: CASSRLGYGYTF.